A selection of T cell receptor beta chains follows, all from one sample in a study of shared T cell receptors in the human thymus. TCRdb's copy holds only in-frame clones and misses some; the assay was immunoSEQ multiplex PCR. There are some 640,000 clones in the sample; roughly 86% occur only once, and roughly 0.0086% lies in the top ten. These data also formed part of another study, on human thymus T cells.

The specimen was thymocytes. The receptors here all came from a boy in the first two years of life with a congenital heart defect. The CDR3 runs from the conserved cysteine through the conserved F or W. A D gene is named only where the DNA matches it firmly. Clone size is shown for a subset of rows, as once, few, many or a class of expanded clone.

clone size,J gene,CDR3 length,V gene,D gene,CDR3 protein,CDR3 DNA
once,TRBJ2-5,19,TRBV7-2,TRBD2,CASSLTTSGRLEYQETQYF,TGTGCCAGCAGCTTAACGACTAGCGGGAGACTAGAGTACCAAGAGACCCAGTACTTC
-,TRBJ2-3,18,TRBV19,TRBD2,CASSTGTSGKMGTDTQYF,TGTGCCAGTAGTACCGGGACTAGCGGGAAAATGGGCACAGATACGCAGTATTTT
-,TRBJ2-3,16,TRBV5-1,TRBD2,CASSKPGLAETDTQYF,TGCGCCAGCAGCAAACCGGGACTAGCGGAAACAGATACGCAGTATTTT
-,TRBJ1-1,13,TRBV30,-,CAWGVGGDTEAFF,TGTGCCTGGGGGGTTGGAGGGGACACTGAAGCTTTCTTT
-,TRBJ2-3,17,TRBV7-8,TRBD2,CASSLALAGGPTDTQYF,TGTGCCAGCAGCTTAGCCCTAGCGGGGGGGCCGACAGATACGCAGTATTTT
-,TRBJ2-2,16,TRBV13,TRBD2,CASSFELAGNTGELFF,TGTGCCAGCAGCTTTGAACTAGCGGGCAACACCGGGGAGCTGTTTTTT
-,TRBJ2-3,17,TRBV18,TRBD1,CASSPRGTGGNVDTQYF,TGTGCCAGCTCACCCCGTGGAACAGGGGGTAACGTAGATACGCAGTATTTT
few,TRBJ1-1,15,TRBV19,-,CASTALTGSNTEAFF,TGTGCCAGTACCGCCTTGACAGGATCGAACACTGAAGCTTTCTTT
-,TRBJ2-2,17,TRBV5-1,-,CASSLVLRRVDTGELFF,TGCGCCAGCAGCTTGGTATTGCGCAGGGTAGACACCGGGGAGCTGTTTTTT
-,TRBJ2-1,16,TRBV6-4,TRBD2,CASSADSGRGYNEQFF,TGTGCCAGCAGTGCCGATAGCGGGAGGGGATACAATGAGCAGTTCTTC
-,TRBJ2-2,18,TRBV2,TRBD2,CASRTGLAGIGNTGELFF,TGTGCCAGCAGAACGGGACTAGCGGGGATTGGGAACACCGGGGAGCTGTTTTTT
-,TRBJ2-7,15,TRBV14,TRBD2,CASSQDRGSPYEQYF,TGTGCCAGCAGCCAAGATCGCGGGAGCCCCTACGAGCAGTACTTC
-,TRBJ2-1,18,TRBV4-3,-,CASSQTPTHPSPWNEQFF,TGCGCCAGCAGCCAAACCCCGACACATCCGTCCCCCTGGAATGAGCAGTTCTTC
-,TRBJ2-7,14,TRBV9,-,CASSVGDTRYEQYF,TGTGCCAGCAGCGTAGGAGATACCCGCTACGAGCAGTACTTC
-,TRBJ2-7,18,TRBV30,TRBD2,CAWSPTLAGLAGGIEQYF,TGTGCCTGGAGTCCGACCCTCGCAGGACTAGCGGGAGGGATCGAGCAGTACTTC
-,TRBJ1-1,15,TRBV5-6,-,CASSCFWGGNTEAFF,TGTGCCAGCAGCTGCTTTTGGGGAGGTAACACTGAAGCTTTCTTT
-,TRBJ1-1,13,TRBV29-1,-,CSVGGGAGTEAFF,TGCAGCGTTGGTGGAGGGGCGGGCACTGAAGCTTTCTTT
once,TRBJ1-5,14,TRBV15,-,CATSRDSRDQPQHF,TGTGCCACCAGCAGAGATAGCAGGGATCAGCCCCAGCATTTT
-,TRBJ1-3,16,TRBV28,TRBD1,CASSLVKTGGRNTIYF,TGTGCCAGCAGTTTAGTTAAGACAGGGGGACGAAACACCATATATTTT
-,TRBJ2-7,17,TRBV2,-,CASSDELHGTGEGEQYF,TGTGCCAGCAGTGACGAACTTCACGGGACGGGGGAAGGGGAGCAGTACTTC
-,TRBJ2-5,15,TRBV29-1,-,CSVENDHEARETQYF,TGCAGCGTTGAAAACGACCATGAGGCACGGGAGACCCAGTACTTC
-,TRBJ2-1,14,TRBV14,-,CASSQGRVINEQFF,TGTGCCAGCAGCCAAGGGAGGGTTATCAATGAGCAGTTCTTC
-,TRBJ1-4,19,TRBV4-2,TRBD1,CASSLSTGALPLTNEKLFF,TGTGCCAGCAGCCTATCGACAGGGGCCCTTCCCTTGACTAATGAAAAACTGTTTTTT
-,TRBJ2-5,15,TRBV9,-,CASSAGNGGRETQYF,TGTGCCAGCAGCGCCGGAAACGGGGGGCGGGAGACCCAGTACTTC
-,TRBJ1-2,15,TRBV5-6,-,CASSTKQGTNYGYTF,TGTGCCAGCAGCACGAAACAGGGAACTAACTATGGCTACACCTTC
-,TRBJ2-7,15,TRBV28,-,CASSPPDSTSYEQYF,TGTGCCAGCAGCCCCCCCGACAGCACATCCTACGAGCAGTACTTC
-,TRBJ2-5,14,TRBV30,-,CAWSVDSAAGTQYF,TGTGCCTGGAGTGTGGACTCCGCAGCAGGGACCCAGTACTTC
-,TRBJ1-4,19,TRBV11-2,-,CASSFLNGAVRSTGEKLFF,TGTGCCAGCAGCTTCCTAAATGGGGCAGTACGGTCTACGGGTGAAAAACTGTTTTTT
-,TRBJ2-7,17,TRBV14,-,CASSQDPIAGAAYEQYF,TGTGCCAGCAGCCAAGACCCAATTGCGGGGGCAGCCTACGAGCAGTACTTC
-,TRBJ2-1,19,TRBV7-9,TRBD2,CASSSPRDYIRPSYNEQFF,TGTGCCAGCAGCTCCCCCCGGGACTATATCCGACCCTCCTACAATGAGCAGTTCTTC
once,TRBJ1-3,15,TRBV5-1,-,CASSLAWQAGNTIYF,TGCGCCAGCAGCTTGGCCTGGCAGGCTGGAAACACCATATATTTT
-,TRBJ1-2,15,TRBV7-8,-,CASSLGQPPRQGYTF,TGTGCCAGCAGCTTAGGACAACCTCCCCGACAAGGCTACACCTTC
-,TRBJ1-1,14,TRBV30,-,CAWSTTEQNTEAFF,TGTGCCTGGAGTACGACAGAGCAGAACACTGAAGCTTTCTTT
-,TRBJ2-2,16,TRBV11-3,-,CASSLFAGVNTGELFF,TGTGCCAGCAGCTTATTTGCAGGGGTTAACACCGGGGAGCTGTTTTTT
-,TRBJ2-7,17,TRBV5-6,-,CASSSTMLEGGLYEQYF,TGTGCCAGCAGCTCTACCATGTTAGAAGGCGGGCTCTACGAGCAGTACTTC
-,TRBJ1-4,14,TRBV29-1,-,CSVGARAKNEKLFF,TGCAGCGTTGGCGCCAGGGCGAAAAATGAAAAACTGTTTTTT
once,TRBJ1-5,15,TRBV6-1,-,CATYASGAFNQPQHF,TGTGCCACCTACGCAAGTGGGGCGTTCAATCAGCCCCAGCATTTT
-,TRBJ1-2,15,TRBV5-5,-,CASSLDGRGSYGYTF,TGTGCCAGCAGCTTGGACGGGCGGGGGTCGTATGGCTACACCTTC
-,TRBJ2-2,19,TRBV28,-,CASSLSGRASSWDTGELFF,TGTGCCAGCAGTTTAAGCGGTCGAGCTTCAAGTTGGGACACCGGGGAGCTGTTTTTT
-,TRBJ1-2,13,TRBV2,TRBD1,CASRDRESYGYTF,TGTGCCAGCAGGGACAGGGAGTCCTATGGCTACACCTTC
-,TRBJ1-2,14,TRBV11-2,TRBD1,CASSSGTEGYGYTF,TGTGCCAGCAGCTCCGGGACAGAGGGATATGGCTACACCTTC
-,TRBJ2-7,15,TRBV6-1,-,CASRDLSDRLYEQYF,TGTGCCAGCAGGGACCTAAGTGACAGGTTGTACGAGCAGTACTTC
once,TRBJ2-7,14,TRBV4-1,-,CASSQVFRVYEQYF,TGCGCCAGCAGCCAAGTCTTCAGGGTCTACGAGCAGTACTTC
-,TRBJ2-7,9,TRBV21-1,-,CASSLTRHF,TGTGCCAGCAGCCTGACAAGGCACTTC
-,TRBJ2-3,14,TRBV7-6,-,CASSLGGTPDTQYF,TGTGCCAGCAGCTTAGGCGGGACGCCAGATACGCAGTATTTT
-,TRBJ2-7,18,TRBV7-9,TRBD2,CASSLTKRGTSAPTRQYF,TGTGCCAGCAGCTTAACTAAACGCGGGACTAGCGCTCCTACGAGGCAGTACTTC
-,TRBJ2-1,15,TRBV6-5,TRBD2,CASSSGTSEDNEQFF,TGTGCCAGCAGTTCCGGGACTAGCGAAGACAATGAGCAGTTCTTC
-,TRBJ2-3,18,TRBV27,-,CASSKHKQGKESTDTQYF,TGTGCCAGCAGTAAACACAAGCAGGGGAAGGAATCCACAGATACGCAGTATTTT
few,TRBJ1-1,15,TRBV5-1,-,CASSSRPTGDTEAFF,TGCGCCAGCAGCTCCCGGCCCACCGGGGACACTGAAGCTTTCTTT
-,TRBJ2-7,17,TRBV7-8,TRBD1,CASSALTGQGLTYEQYF,TGTGCCAGCAGCGCCCTTACGGGACAGGGGCTCACCTACGAGCAGTACTTC
-,TRBJ2-7,14,TRBV28,-,CASSRDNKGYEQYF,TGTGCCAGCAGCCGGGACAACAAGGGCTACGAGCAGTACTTC
few,TRBJ1-5,17,TRBV5-5,TRBD1,CASSLSDRGNSNQPQHF,TGTGCCAGCAGCTTATCGGACAGGGGGAATAGCAATCAGCCCCAGCATTTT
-,TRBJ1-6,15,TRBV5-6,-,CASRSGVTYNSPLHF,TGTGCCAGCAGGTCAGGGGTGACCTATAATTCACCCCTCCACTTT